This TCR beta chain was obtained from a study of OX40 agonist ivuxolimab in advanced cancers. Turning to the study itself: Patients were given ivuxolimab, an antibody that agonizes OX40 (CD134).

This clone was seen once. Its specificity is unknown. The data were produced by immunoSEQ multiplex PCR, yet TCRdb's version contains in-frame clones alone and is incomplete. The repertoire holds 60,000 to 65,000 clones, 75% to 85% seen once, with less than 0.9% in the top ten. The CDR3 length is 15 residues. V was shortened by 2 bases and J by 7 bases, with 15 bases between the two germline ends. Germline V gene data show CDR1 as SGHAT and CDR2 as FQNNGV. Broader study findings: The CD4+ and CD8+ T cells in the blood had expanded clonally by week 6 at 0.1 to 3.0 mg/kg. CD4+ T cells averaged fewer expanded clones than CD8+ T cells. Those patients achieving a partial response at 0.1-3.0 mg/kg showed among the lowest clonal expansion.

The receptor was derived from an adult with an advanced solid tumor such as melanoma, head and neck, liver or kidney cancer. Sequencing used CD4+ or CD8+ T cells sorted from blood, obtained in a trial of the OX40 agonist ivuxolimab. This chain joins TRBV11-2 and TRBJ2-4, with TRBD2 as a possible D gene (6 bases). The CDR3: CASSLKGEVRNIQYF. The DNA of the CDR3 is TGTGCCAGCAGCTTAAAAGGGGAGGTGAGGAACATTCAGTACTTC.